This record concerns one TCR beta chain sequence. Its antigen is unknown. In TCRdb, the reads were re-called with MiXCR into one record per CDR3 protein. Here the sample spans about a million distinct CDR3 sequences, around 32% being singletons. The data derive from a study of T cell repertoires in cytomegalovirus infection. Study results and limitations: Ex vivo, HLA-C-restricted CMV-specific TCR beta clonotypes prevailed over the rest of the response.

Trimming left V 2 bases short and J 0 bases short, with 6 bases between. This CDR3 has 15 amino acids. Germline loops: CDR1 SGHNT, CDR2 YYREEE (reference sequence). The chain uses TRBV5-4 and TRBJ1-6; D ambiguous. The sequence derives from a human donor in good health (CMV status not recorded). Some clones in this sample may be carry-over from other donors' samples. Specimen: cultured CD8+ T cells from PBMCs, collected from culture after CMV antigen stimulation. CDR3 DNA: TGTGCCAGCAGCTTTCGGAGCTCCTATAATTCACCCCTCCACTTT. This translates into CASSFRSSYNSPLHF.